A selection of T cell receptor beta chains follows, all from one sample in a study of control samples from healthy donors and cancer patients. Sequencing was performed with immunoSEQ multiplex PCR; in TCRdb, only in-frame clones are kept and a portion is missing. The sample shows about 120,000 clones, roughly 90% of them seen only once. Sequencing was performed on blood. These receptors all stem from a man between 45 and 60 years old in good health. CDR3s include the opening cysteine and the closing phenylalanine or tryptophan. The order of the fields is V gene, clone size, J gene, CDR3 length, D gene, CDR3 protein, CDR3 DNA. The D gene is left open where the match is weak. Some rows mark clone size as missing; the rest say once, few, many or name a class of expanded clone.

V gene: TRBV9; clone size: once; J gene: TRBJ2-5; CDR3 length: 16; D gene: TRBD1; CDR3 protein: CASSVDGDRVGETQYF; CDR3 DNA: TGTGCCAGCAGCGTAGATGGGGACAGGGTGGGAGAGACCCAGTACTTC
V gene: TRBV7-2; clone size: NA; J gene: TRBJ2-1; CDR3 length: 14; D gene: NA; CDR3 protein: CASSFRTVNNEQFF; CDR3 DNA: TGTGCCAGCAGCTTCAGAACAGTAAACAATGAGCAGTTCTTC
V gene: TRBV29-1; clone size: NA; J gene: TRBJ1-4; CDR3 length: 12; D gene: NA; CDR3 protein: CSVDDRKGKLFF; CDR3 DNA: TGCAGCGTTGACGACCGGAAGGGAAAACTGTTTTTT
V gene: TRBV27; clone size: NA; J gene: TRBJ2-4; CDR3 length: 13; D gene: NA; CDR3 protein: CASSRGGKNIQYF; CDR3 DNA: TGTGCCAGCAGTAGGGGAGGCAAAAACATTCAGTACTTC
V gene: TRBV9; clone size: once; J gene: TRBJ2-5; CDR3 length: 14; D gene: NA; CDR3 protein: CASSVGRGQETQYF; CDR3 DNA: TGTGCCAGCAGCGTAGGCAGGGGCCAAGAGACCCAGTACTTC
V gene: TRBV14; clone size: NA; J gene: TRBJ2-6; CDR3 length: 17; D gene: TRBD1; CDR3 protein: CASSRDRAGYGANVLTF; CDR3 DNA: TGTGCCAGCAGCCGAGACAGGGCCGGGTATGGGGCCAACGTCCTGACTTTC
V gene: TRBV2; clone size: NA; J gene: TRBJ1-1; CDR3 length: 13; D gene: NA; CDR3 protein: CASSELRNTEAFF; CDR3 DNA: TGTGCCAGCAGTGAATTGAGGAACACTGAAGCTTTCTTT
V gene: TRBV6-6; clone size: NA; J gene: TRBJ1-2; CDR3 length: 16; D gene: TRBD1; CDR3 protein: CASSYAGPGQGGGYTF; CDR3 DNA: TGTGCCAGCAGTTACGCAGGACCGGGACAGGGCGGTGGCTACACCTTC
V gene: TRBV19; clone size: NA; J gene: TRBJ1-5; CDR3 length: 15; D gene: NA; CDR3 protein: CASSTPARAGQPQHF; CDR3 DNA: TGTGCCAGTAGCACCCCGGCCAGGGCGGGTCAGCCCCAGCATTTT
V gene: TRBV10-3; clone size: NA; J gene: TRBJ2-2; CDR3 length: 13; D gene: TRBD1; CDR3 protein: CAMRTGRTGELFF; CDR3 DNA: TGTGCCATGAGGACAGGGCGGACCGGGGAGCTGTTTTTT
V gene: TRBV10-3; clone size: NA; J gene: TRBJ1-3; CDR3 length: 12; D gene: NA; CDR3 protein: CAISDGGNTIYF; CDR3 DNA: TGTGCCATCAGTGATGGGGGGAACACCATATATTTT
V gene: TRBV9; clone size: once; J gene: TRBJ1-3; CDR3 length: 16; D gene: TRBD1; CDR3 protein: CASSRQGAPDGNTIYF; CDR3 DNA: TGTGCCAGCAGCCGACAGGGGGCGCCGGATGGAAACACCATATATTTT
V gene: TRBV29-1; clone size: NA; J gene: TRBJ1-1; CDR3 length: 12; D gene: NA; CDR3 protein: CSVLSPTGDAFF; CDR3 DNA: TGCAGCGTCCTTAGTCCGACCGGGGACGCTTTCTTT
V gene: TRBV2; clone size: few; J gene: TRBJ2-1; CDR3 length: 15; D gene: NA; CDR3 protein: CASSDWGAGYNEQFF; CDR3 DNA: TGTGCCAGCAGTGACTGGGGGGCCGGATACAATGAGCAGTTCTTC
V gene: TRBV9; clone size: once; J gene: TRBJ2-2; CDR3 length: 15; D gene: TRBD2; CDR3 protein: CASSPAGVGTGELFF; CDR3 DNA: TGTGCCAGCAGCCCAGCGGGGGTAGGGACCGGGGAGCTGTTTTTT
V gene: TRBV18; clone size: NA; J gene: TRBJ2-5; CDR3 length: 13; D gene: TRBD1; CDR3 protein: CASSPGQGETQYF; CDR3 DNA: TGTGCCAGCTCACCCGGACAGGGAGAGACCCAGTACTTC
V gene: TRBV2; clone size: NA; J gene: TRBJ1-1; CDR3 length: 13; D gene: NA; CDR3 protein: CASRPEWLTEAFF; CDR3 DNA: TGTGCCAGCCGACCCGAGTGGTTGACTGAAGCTTTCTTT
V gene: TRBV19; clone size: NA; J gene: TRBJ1-2; CDR3 length: 11; D gene: NA; CDR3 protein: CASSHFYGYTF; CDR3 DNA: TGTGCCAGTAGTCACTTCTATGGCTACACCTTC
V gene: TRBV15; clone size: NA; J gene: TRBJ1-1; CDR3 length: 13; D gene: NA; CDR3 protein: CATSRDIDTEAFF; CDR3 DNA: TGTGCCACCAGCAGAGATATCGACACTGAAGCTTTCTTT
V gene: TRBV19; clone size: once; J gene: TRBJ1-1; CDR3 length: 16; D gene: NA; CDR3 protein: CASSIVGTLMNTEAFF; CDR3 DNA: TGTGCCAGTAGTATAGTCGGGACACTCATGAACACTGAAGCTTTCTTT
V gene: TRBV10-3; clone size: NA; J gene: TRBJ2-7; CDR3 length: 14; D gene: NA; CDR3 protein: CAISDSVSGYEQYF; CDR3 DNA: TGTGCCATCAGTGATTCTGTATCGGGGTACGAGCAGTACTTC
V gene: TRBV6-6; clone size: NA; J gene: TRBJ2-3; CDR3 length: 15; D gene: NA; CDR3 protein: CASSVGLSNTDTQYF; CDR3 DNA: TGTGCCAGCAGTGTAGGACTCTCCAACACAGATACGCAGTATTTT
V gene: TRBV27; clone size: NA; J gene: TRBJ2-5; CDR3 length: 15; D gene: TRBD1; CDR3 protein: CASSLARGLSETQYF; CDR3 DNA: TGTGCCAGCAGTTTGGCCAGGGGGCTGTCAGAGACCCAGTACTTC
V gene: TRBV2; clone size: NA; J gene: TRBJ1-5; CDR3 length: 15; D gene: TRBD1; CDR3 protein: CASSATGVLNQPQHF; CDR3 DNA: TGTGCCAGCAGCGCAACAGGGGTCTTAAATCAGCCCCAGCATTTT
V gene: TRBV5-6; clone size: once; J gene: TRBJ2-5; CDR3 length: 14; D gene: NA; CDR3 protein: CASSPAQVMGTQYF; CDR3 DNA: TGTGCCAGCAGCCCTGCCCAGGTAATGGGGACCCAGTACTTC
V gene: TRBV7-2; clone size: NA; J gene: TRBJ2-1; CDR3 length: 11; D gene: NA; CDR3 protein: CASSLGNEQFF; CDR3 DNA: TGTGCCAGCAGCTTAGGCAATGAGCAGTTCTTC
V gene: TRBV19; clone size: NA; J gene: TRBJ1-2; CDR3 length: 13; D gene: TRBD1; CDR3 protein: CASSSTGEGGYTF; CDR3 DNA: TGTGCCAGTAGTTCGACAGGGGAGGGCGGCTACACCTTC
V gene: TRBV4-1; clone size: NA; J gene: TRBJ1-2; CDR3 length: 18; D gene: TRBD1; CDR3 protein: CASSQDPDRGHSNYGYTF; CDR3 DNA: TGCGCCAGCAGCCAAGATCCAGACAGGGGGCACTCTAACTATGGCTACACCTTC